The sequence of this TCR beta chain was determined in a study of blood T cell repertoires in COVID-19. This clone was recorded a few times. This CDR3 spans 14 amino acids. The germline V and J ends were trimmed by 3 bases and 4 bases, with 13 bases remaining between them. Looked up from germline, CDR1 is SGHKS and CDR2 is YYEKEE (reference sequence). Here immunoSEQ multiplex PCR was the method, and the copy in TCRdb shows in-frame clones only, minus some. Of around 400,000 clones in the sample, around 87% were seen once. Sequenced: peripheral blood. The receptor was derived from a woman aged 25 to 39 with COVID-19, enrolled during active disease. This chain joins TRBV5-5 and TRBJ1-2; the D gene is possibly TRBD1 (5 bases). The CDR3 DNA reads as TGTGCCAGCAGCTGGAGGGGTAGTGGCTATGGCTACACCTTC. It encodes CASSWRGSGYGYTF.